These T cell receptor beta chains were read from a single sample in a study of CD4 T cells in relation to SARS-CoV-2 and coronaviruses. TCRdb's copy holds only in-frame clones and misses some; the assay was immunoSEQ multiplex PCR. The top ten hold 17% of the sample, which has 20,000 to 25,000 clones, around 80% seen once. Antigens for these TCRs are unknown. The specimen was CD4+ T cells from PBMCs, cultured in vitro. The receptor source for this set is a human donor in good health. CDR3s include the opening cysteine and the closing phenylalanine or tryptophan. Each record gives: V gene, clone size, J gene, CDR3 length, D gene, CDR3 DNA, CDR3 protein. D genes are given only for firm matches. Expanded clones get a size class; other rows say once, few or many, or leave the size out.

v_call: TRBV7-9; clone_size: few; j_call: TRBJ1-3; cdr3_length: 12; d_call: -; cdr3_nt: TGTGCCAGCAGCGATCAGGGGTACACCATATATTTT; cdr3_aa: CASSDQGYTIYF
v_call: TRBV10-2; clone_size: -; j_call: TRBJ2-7; cdr3_length: 13; d_call: TRBD1; cdr3_nt: TGCGCCAGCAGTACCGACAGGGCCAACGAGCAGTACTTC; cdr3_aa: CASSTDRANEQYF
v_call: TRBV9; clone_size: -; j_call: TRBJ1-6; cdr3_length: 17; d_call: -; cdr3_nt: TGTGCCAGCAGCACGGCAAGCGGAAGCTCCTATAATTCACCCCTCCACTTT; cdr3_aa: CASSTASGSSYNSPLHF
v_call: TRBV3-1/TRBV3-2; clone_size: -; j_call: TRBJ2-7; cdr3_length: 15; d_call: -; cdr3_nt: TGTGCCAGCAGCCAAGCGGGTGGTGGGGGCTACGAGCAGTACTTC; cdr3_aa: CASSQAGGGGYEQYF
v_call: TRBV7-7; clone_size: -; j_call: TRBJ2-5; cdr3_length: 15; d_call: TRBD2; cdr3_nt: TGTGCCAGCAGCGTCGGACTAGCGGGAGCCGAGACCCAGTACTTC; cdr3_aa: CASSVGLAGAETQYF
v_call: TRBV2; clone_size: -; j_call: TRBJ2-5; cdr3_length: 14; d_call: -; cdr3_nt: TGTGCCAGCATTGGGTTGGCCGGCGGGGAGACCCAGTACTTC; cdr3_aa: CASIGLAGGETQYF
v_call: TRBV19; clone_size: few; j_call: TRBJ1-1; cdr3_length: 13; d_call: -; cdr3_nt: TGTGCCAGTAGTGTACAGGGTCCCACTGAAGCTTTCTTT; cdr3_aa: CASSVQGPTEAFF
v_call: TRBV18; clone_size: -; j_call: TRBJ2-3; cdr3_length: 15; d_call: TRBD2; cdr3_nt: TGTGCCAGCTCACGGACTAGCGGTCTCACAGATACGCAGTATTTT; cdr3_aa: CASSRTSGLTDTQYF
v_call: TRBV24-1; clone_size: -; j_call: TRBJ2-2; cdr3_length: 14; d_call: TRBD2; cdr3_nt: TGTGCCACCAGCCTAGCGGGATACACCGGGGAGCTGTTTTTT; cdr3_aa: CATSLAGYTGELFF
v_call: TRBV11-2; clone_size: -; j_call: TRBJ2-7; cdr3_length: 15; d_call: TRBD1; cdr3_nt: TGTGCCAGCAGGCCTCTGGCAGGGGGCCTTTACGAGCAGTACTTC; cdr3_aa: CASRPLAGGLYEQYF
v_call: TRBV5-5; clone_size: once; j_call: TRBJ2-7; cdr3_length: 15; d_call: -; cdr3_nt: TGTGCCAGCAGCTTCGCTAGCTCAGATTCCTACGAGCAGTACTTC; cdr3_aa: CASSFASSDSYEQYF
v_call: TRBV28; clone_size: once; j_call: TRBJ2-3; cdr3_length: 15; d_call: -; cdr3_nt: TGTGCCAGCAGTTCGGGGTCGGAGGGTTCGGATACGCAGTATTTT; cdr3_aa: CASSSGSEGSDTQYF
v_call: TRBV24-1; clone_size: -; j_call: TRBJ2-7; cdr3_length: 14; d_call: TRBD1; cdr3_nt: TGTGCCCCCGTTCGGGACAGGGTGGGCGACGAGCAGTACTTC; cdr3_aa: CAPVRDRVGDEQYF
v_call: TRBV5-6; clone_size: -; j_call: TRBJ2-3; cdr3_length: 15; d_call: TRBD1; cdr3_nt: TGTGCCAGCAGCTTGTTGGGACAGGGCACAGATACGCAGTATTTT; cdr3_aa: CASSLLGQGTDTQYF
v_call: TRBV3-1/TRBV3-2; clone_size: -; j_call: TRBJ2-7; cdr3_length: 13; d_call: TRBD2; cdr3_nt: TGTGCCAGCATGTCTAGCGGGACCTACGAGCAGTACTTC; cdr3_aa: CASMSSGTYEQYF
v_call: TRBV6-5; clone_size: -; j_call: TRBJ1-2; cdr3_length: 13; d_call: -; cdr3_nt: TGTGCCAGCAGTCTCCGCGAGGGGGACGGCTACACCTTC; cdr3_aa: CASSLREGDGYTF
v_call: TRBV5-1; clone_size: -; j_call: TRBJ1-6; cdr3_length: 20; d_call: -; cdr3_nt: TGCGCCAGCAGCTTGGCTGTAGGACCCCGAAATGCCCTCTATAATTCACCCCTCCACTTT; cdr3_aa: CASSLAVGPRNALYNSPLHF
v_call: TRBV9; clone_size: -; j_call: TRBJ1-4; cdr3_length: 16; d_call: -; cdr3_nt: TGTGCCAGCAGCCGGGACGAAGGAGCAACTAATGAAAAACTGTTTTTT; cdr3_aa: CASSRDEGATNEKLFF
v_call: TRBV6-5; clone_size: -; j_call: TRBJ1-2; cdr3_length: 14; d_call: TRBD1; cdr3_nt: TGTGCCAGCAGTCAATCCACAGGGGCGAGGGGCTACACCTTC; cdr3_aa: CASSQSTGARGYTF
v_call: TRBV3-1/TRBV3-2; clone_size: few; j_call: TRBJ1-5; cdr3_length: 16; d_call: -; cdr3_nt: TGTGCCAGCAGCCAAGGGGCTGGGTATAGCAATCAGCCCCAGCATTTT; cdr3_aa: CASSQGAGYSNQPQHF
v_call: TRBV7-2; clone_size: -; j_call: TRBJ2-1; cdr3_length: 16; d_call: -; cdr3_nt: TGTGCCAGCAGCTTAGGAGGCGCGGAGCCCTCTAATGAGCAGTTCTTC; cdr3_aa: CASSLGGAEPSNEQFF
v_call: TRBV12-1; clone_size: -; j_call: TRBJ2-3; cdr3_length: 14; d_call: -; cdr3_nt: TGTGCCAGCAGCCCGGGGACTAGCACAGATACGCAGTATTTT; cdr3_aa: CASSPGTSTDTQYF
v_call: TRBV4-2; clone_size: -; j_call: TRBJ2-1; cdr3_length: 18; d_call: TRBD2; cdr3_nt: TGTGCCAGCAGCCGAGGTGTGCGGTCGGCGGGAGCGAACAATGAGCAGTTCTTC; cdr3_aa: CASSRGVRSAGANNEQFF
v_call: TRBV19; clone_size: -; j_call: TRBJ2-7; cdr3_length: 14; d_call: -; cdr3_nt: TGTGCCAGTAGTAACGGACTGAACTCCTACGAGCAGTACTTC; cdr3_aa: CASSNGLNSYEQYF
v_call: TRBV6-1; clone_size: -; j_call: TRBJ1-5; cdr3_length: 14; d_call: -; cdr3_nt: TGTGCCAGCAGTGAAACAGATAGCAATCAGCCCCAGCATTTT; cdr3_aa: CASSETDSNQPQHF
v_call: TRBV19; clone_size: -; j_call: TRBJ1-1; cdr3_length: 13; d_call: -; cdr3_nt: TGTGCCAGTAGTAAGGGGACGAACACTGAAGCTTTCTTT; cdr3_aa: CASSKGTNTEAFF
v_call: TRBV18; clone_size: -; j_call: TRBJ2-3; cdr3_length: 16; d_call: -; cdr3_nt: TGTGCCAGCTCATCCACCACAGGCGCCTACACAGATACGCAGTATTTT; cdr3_aa: CASSSTTGAYTDTQYF
v_call: TRBV19; clone_size: -; j_call: TRBJ2-5; cdr3_length: 14; d_call: TRBD1; cdr3_nt: TGTGCCAGTAGTCTGGGACAGGCTAAAGAGACCCAGTACTTC; cdr3_aa: CASSLGQAKETQYF
v_call: TRBV24-1; clone_size: -; j_call: TRBJ2-1; cdr3_length: 20; d_call: -; cdr3_nt: TGTGCCACCAGTGATTTTTCCGGAGGGACGAACGGGAAACCCTACAATGAGCAGTTCTTC; cdr3_aa: CATSDFSGGTNGKPYNEQFF
v_call: TRBV3-1/TRBV3-2; clone_size: once; j_call: TRBJ1-2; cdr3_length: 15; d_call: -; cdr3_nt: TGTGCCAGCAGCCAAGGGTCCGGCATTAACTATGGCTACACCTTC; cdr3_aa: CASSQGSGINYGYTF
v_call: TRBV12-3/TRBV12-4; clone_size: -; j_call: TRBJ2-5; cdr3_length: 12; d_call: -; cdr3_nt: TGTGCCAGCAGTAGGAGCCAAGAGACCCAGTACTTC; cdr3_aa: CASSRSQETQYF
v_call: TRBV28; clone_size: once; j_call: TRBJ2-7; cdr3_length: 14; d_call: TRBD1; cdr3_nt: TGTGCCAGCACTGCACCGGGACAGAGCTACGAGCAGTACTTC; cdr3_aa: CASTAPGQSYEQYF
v_call: TRBV5-4; clone_size: -; j_call: TRBJ2-6; cdr3_length: 16; d_call: TRBD2; cdr3_nt: TGTGCCAGCAGCGTTGTGGGAGGGCGGGGGGCCAACGTCCTGACTTTC; cdr3_aa: CASSVVGGRGANVLTF
v_call: TRBV4-1; clone_size: -; j_call: TRBJ1-2; cdr3_length: 15; d_call: -; cdr3_nt: TGCGCCAGCAGCCAAGGTCGGGGACTTAACTATGGCTACACCTTC; cdr3_aa: CASSQGRGLNYGYTF
v_call: TRBV18; clone_size: -; j_call: TRBJ2-2; cdr3_length: 12; d_call: -; cdr3_nt: TGTGCCAGCTCACCAAAAACCGGGGAGCTGTTTTTT; cdr3_aa: CASSPKTGELFF
v_call: TRBV4-2; clone_size: few; j_call: TRBJ1-2; cdr3_length: 16; d_call: -; cdr3_nt: TGTGCCAGCAGCCAAGATAGAGGGACGGGCATCTATGGCTACACCTTC; cdr3_aa: CASSQDRGTGIYGYTF
v_call: TRBV6-2/TRBV6-3; clone_size: -; j_call: TRBJ2-1; cdr3_length: 13; d_call: -; cdr3_nt: TGTGCCAGCAGTTATACGGCCTACAATGAGCAGTTCTTC; cdr3_aa: CASSYTAYNEQFF
v_call: TRBV6-2/TRBV6-3; clone_size: once; j_call: TRBJ1-3; cdr3_length: 15; d_call: -; cdr3_nt: TGTGCCAGCAGTCTCGAGGATGCGGGAGGAAACACCATATATTTT; cdr3_aa: CASSLEDAGGNTIYF
v_call: TRBV7-3; clone_size: -; j_call: TRBJ2-2; cdr3_length: 16; d_call: TRBD2; cdr3_nt: TGTGCCAGCAGGATAACCGGGACTACACACACCGGGGAGCTGTTTTTT; cdr3_aa: CASRITGTTHTGELFF
v_call: TRBV14; clone_size: -; j_call: TRBJ2-7; cdr3_length: 15; d_call: TRBD1; cdr3_nt: TGTGCCAGCAGCCCGAGGACAGGGGGCCTGGACGAGCAGTACTTC; cdr3_aa: CASSPRTGGLDEQYF
v_call: TRBV2; clone_size: few; j_call: TRBJ2-3; cdr3_length: 15; d_call: TRBD2; cdr3_nt: TGTGCCAGCACCGGGACTAGCGGGGGAACAGATACGCAGTATTTT; cdr3_aa: CASTGTSGGTDTQYF
v_call: TRBV10-3; clone_size: -; j_call: TRBJ1-5; cdr3_length: 15; d_call: -; cdr3_nt: TGTGCCACCGGTTTTGGAACGGGGAGCAATCAGCCCCAGCATTTT; cdr3_aa: CATGFGTGSNQPQHF
v_call: TRBV30; clone_size: once; j_call: TRBJ1-5; cdr3_length: 14; d_call: -; cdr3_nt: TGTGCCTGGGGACAGCAGACTAGCAATCAGCCCCAGCATTTT; cdr3_aa: CAWGQQTSNQPQHF
v_call: TRBV7-8; clone_size: -; j_call: TRBJ2-7; cdr3_length: 13; d_call: -; cdr3_nt: TGTGCCAGCAGCTTAGTGCCTTCCTACGAGCAGTACTTC; cdr3_aa: CASSLVPSYEQYF
v_call: TRBV7-6; clone_size: -; j_call: TRBJ2-1; cdr3_length: 15; d_call: -; cdr3_nt: TGTGCCAGCAGCTTAGGCCAGGGGATTATCAATGAGCAGTTCTTC; cdr3_aa: CASSLGQGIINEQFF
v_call: TRBV2; clone_size: -; j_call: TRBJ2-1; cdr3_length: 13; d_call: -; cdr3_nt: TGTGCCAGTAGCCGGGACCCCTACAATGAGCAGTTCTTC; cdr3_aa: CASSRDPYNEQFF
v_call: TRBV3-1/TRBV3-2; clone_size: -; j_call: TRBJ2-2; cdr3_length: 17; d_call: -; cdr3_nt: TGTGCCAGCAGCCAAGATTTCGGGGGCAAGGACACCGGGGAGCTGTTTTTT; cdr3_aa: CASSQDFGGKDTGELFF
v_call: TRBV18; clone_size: -; j_call: TRBJ2-1; cdr3_length: 16; d_call: TRBD2; cdr3_nt: TGTGCCAGCTCAGCCCTAGCGGGTGTTCCCTACAATGAGCAGTTCTTC; cdr3_aa: CASSALAGVPYNEQFF
v_call: TRBV30; clone_size: -; j_call: TRBJ2-3; cdr3_length: 15; d_call: TRBD1; cdr3_nt: TGTGCCTGGAGTGTGGGGACAGGCGATACAGATACGCAGTATTTT; cdr3_aa: CAWSVGTGDTDTQYF
v_call: TRBV4-1; clone_size: once; j_call: TRBJ2-7; cdr3_length: 13; d_call: -; cdr3_nt: TGCGCCAGCAGCTCCCCGGTGAGGGGCGAGCAGTACTTC; cdr3_aa: CASSSPVRGEQYF
v_call: TRBV18; clone_size: -; j_call: TRBJ2-1; cdr3_length: 16; d_call: -; cdr3_nt: TGTGCCAGCTCACCACCATACGGCGGCGGGTACAATGAGCAGTTCTTC; cdr3_aa: CASSPPYGGGYNEQFF
v_call: TRBV6-2/TRBV6-3; clone_size: -; j_call: TRBJ1-1; cdr3_length: 14; d_call: -; cdr3_nt: TGTGCCAGCAGTTCGACAGGTCAGAACACTGAAGCTTTCTTT; cdr3_aa: CASSSTGQNTEAFF
v_call: TRBV19; clone_size: -; j_call: TRBJ2-2; cdr3_length: 12; d_call: -; cdr3_nt: TGTGCCAGTAGTGGGTTTCCCGGGGAGCTGTTTTTT; cdr3_aa: CASSGFPGELFF
v_call: TRBV6-2/TRBV6-3; clone_size: -; j_call: TRBJ2-7; cdr3_length: 17; d_call: TRBD2; cdr3_nt: TGTGCCAGCAGTTCCGTATCCCGGGCTAGCGGGAGTAACGAGCAGTACTTC; cdr3_aa: CASSSVSRASGSNEQYF
v_call: TRBV28; clone_size: -; j_call: TRBJ1-1; cdr3_length: 11; d_call: -; cdr3_nt: TGTGCCAGCAGTTTTACCGAGCAAGCTTTCTTT; cdr3_aa: CASSFTEQAFF
v_call: TRBV28; clone_size: few; j_call: TRBJ2-1; cdr3_length: 15; d_call: TRBD2; cdr3_nt: TGTGCCAGCAGTTTTACTAGCGGACCCTACAATGAGCAGTTCTTC; cdr3_aa: CASSFTSGPYNEQFF
v_call: TRBV21-1; clone_size: -; j_call: TRBJ2-4; cdr3_length: 20; d_call: -; cdr3_nt: TGTGCCAGCAGCAAAGGAGGACTAGCGGGGGGGGGATCGGCCAAAAACATTCAGTACTTC; cdr3_aa: CASSKGGLAGGGSAKNIQYF